These 8 T cell receptor beta chains were sequenced from one sample in a study of blood T cells in healthy people across ages. Then a second PCR, running roughly 7 to 12 cycles, was carried out with a sample-barcoded 5' primer and a J-beta primer mix. TCRdb processed the 5' RACE reads anew with MiXCR; each CDR3 protein has one entry. This table has over 600,000 distinct CDR3 sequences, less than 60% appearing once. Material for sequencing was blood. Every receptor here comes from an elderly man in good health.

V and J are TRBV5-6 and TRBJ2-3, with TRBD1 as a possible D gene (6 bases). Germline CDR1 SGHDT, CDR2 YYEEEE. The V end was cut by 9 bases, the J end by 4 bases, with 15 bases between. This CDR3 contains 13 residues. Here the CDR3 reads CANRDVGADTQYF. CDR3 bases: TGTGCCAACAGGGATGTCGGGGCAGATACGCAGTATTTT.

J is TRBJ1-2 and V is TRBV2, with 9 bases aligning to TRBD1. The CDR3 contains 13 residues. V dropped 6 bases and J dropped 3; count of bases not matched to a gene: 2. CDR1 SNHLY and CDR2 FYNNEI come from the germline V gene. The CDR3 reads CASRTGGDYGYTF. CDR3 coding DNA: TGTGCCAGCAGGACAGGGGGAGACTATGGCTACACCTTC.

This chain connects TRBV29-1 to TRBJ2-7; 7 bases line up with TRBD2. The CDR3 is made up of 14 amino acids. V was clipped by 2 bases and J by 2 bases; unmatched bases: 6. From germline, CDR1 is SQVTM and CDR2 ANQGSEA. CDR3 amino acids: CSVEPAGIPYEQYF. The CDR3, as DNA: TGCAGCGTTGAACCAGCGGGAATACCCTACGAGCAGTACTTC.

The chain is built from TRBV5-1 and TRBJ2-7, with TRBD1 matching over 10 bases. The V gene end was trimmed by 4 bases and the J gene end by 2 bases; junction bases not matched to a gene: 9. Per the germline V gene, CDR1 is SGHRS and CDR2 is YFSETQ. The CDR3 is 16 residues long. CDR3 region: CASSLWAGTGAYEQYF. CDR3 coding DNA: TGCGCCAGCAGCCTTTGGGCCGGGACAGGGGCCTACGAGCAGTACTTC.

J is TRBJ2-6 and V is TRBV12-3 or TRBV12-4; the D is unclear. The V end was cut by 6 bases, the J end by 0 bases, with 12 bases between. CDR3 size: 16 residues. The CDR3 region has the DNA TGTGCCAGCAGCCCAGAGGTACCCTCTGGGGCCAACGTCCTGACTTTC. Translated, it gives CASSPEVPSGANVLTF.

In this sample, this clonotype turned up once. The chain uses TRBV2 and TRBJ2-3, with TRBD2 identical over 11 bases. This CDR3 region has 15 residues. Germline CDR1 SNHLY, CDR2 FYNNEI. The junction had 4 bases not matched to a gene; V was cut back by 4 bases and J by 4 bases. CDR3 protein: CASSVFSGRADTQYF. In DNA form, the CDR3 reads TGTGCCAGCAGTGTTTTTAGCGGGAGGGCAGATACGCAGTATTTT.

The chain employs TRBV28 and TRBJ2-4, with TRBD1 matching over 9 bases. The V gene's germline CDR1 is MDHEN and CDR2 SYDVKM. The length of the CDR3 is 13 residues. V lost 8 bases to trimming and J lost 8 bases; unmatched junction nucleotides: 7. CDR3 bases: TGTGCCAGCCTTGGGACAGGGAAAGACATTCAGTACTTC. Translating it yields CASLGTGKDIQYF.

The chain has TRBV7-9 and TRBJ2-7, with D possibly matching TRBD1 (6 bases). The DNA end is a closer match to TRBJ2-5, so the J assignment may be wrong. There are 14 residues in the CDR3. Germline V gives CDR1 SEHNR, CDR2 FQNEAQ (reference sequence). CDR3 sequence reads: CASSLNTGTETQYF. The CDR3 DNA reads TGTGCCAGCAGCCTCAACACAGGGACCGAGACCCAGTACTTC.